A selection of T cell receptor beta chains follows, all from one sample in a study of blood T cell repertoires in COVID-19. TCRdb's copy holds only in-frame clones and misses some; the assay was immunoSEQ multiplex PCR. The table has 200,000 to 300,000 clones, over 80% seen once. The material sequenced was peripheral blood. All receptors derive from a man younger than 45 who had recovered from COVID-19. Both conserved end residues are part of each CDR3. A D gene is named only where the DNA matches it firmly.

D gene: .
V gene: TRBV12-3/TRBV12-4
J gene: TRBJ2-5
CDR3 protein: CASSWVGETQYF

D gene: .
V gene: TRBV7-9
J gene: TRBJ1-1
CDR3 protein: CASSLTQGSTEAFF

D gene: TRBD1
V gene: TRBV7-8
J gene: TRBJ1-2
CDR3 protein: CASSERGRQNYGYTF

D gene: .
V gene: TRBV28
J gene: TRBJ1-3
CDR3 protein: CASSFRIRALGNTIYF

D gene: .
V gene: TRBV9
J gene: TRBJ2-3
CDR3 protein: CASSVDSWDFTQYF

D gene: TRBD1
V gene: TRBV6-6
J gene: TRBJ1-2
CDR3 protein: CASSAPDGTGGYGYTF

D gene: TRBD1
V gene: TRBV15
J gene: TRBJ2-3
CDR3 protein: CATSVQGAVTDTQYF

D gene: TRBD1
V gene: TRBV3-1/TRBV3-2
J gene: TRBJ1-1
CDR3 protein: CASSQGQGGTEAFF

D gene: .
V gene: TRBV6-2/TRBV6-3
J gene: TRBJ1-5
CDR3 protein: CASSPSPRQRNQPQHF

D gene: .
V gene: TRBV4-1
J gene: TRBJ2-5
CDR3 protein: CASSQDRGWGETQYF

D gene: .
V gene: TRBV11-1
J gene: TRBJ2-1
CDR3 protein: CASSGDRNYNEQFF

D gene: .
V gene: TRBV5-6
J gene: TRBJ1-6
CDR3 protein: CASRASGTTLNSPLHF

D gene: TRBD1
V gene: TRBV4-1
J gene: TRBJ1-1
CDR3 protein: CASSQVLDRANTEAFF

D gene: .
V gene: TRBV7-9
J gene: TRBJ2-7
CDR3 protein: CASSFSVASYEQYF

D gene: TRBD1
V gene: TRBV19
J gene: TRBJ2-4
CDR3 protein: CASSIDTGQGRNIQYF

D gene: .
V gene: TRBV20-1
J gene: TRBJ1-5
CDR3 protein: CSASRRPNQPQHF

D gene: .
V gene: TRBV7-2
J gene: TRBJ1-3
CDR3 protein: CASRLTPGTLVSGNTIYF

D gene: .
V gene: TRBV10-1
J gene: TRBJ2-5
CDR3 protein: CASSDSWETQYF

D gene: .
V gene: TRBV5-1
J gene: TRBJ2-3
CDR3 protein: CASSRKITDTQYF

D gene: .
V gene: TRBV5-4
J gene: TRBJ2-1
CDR3 protein: CASSHDREDNEQFF

D gene: TRBD1
V gene: TRBV5-6
J gene: TRBJ2-6
CDR3 protein: CASSFEGAGANVLTF

D gene: .
V gene: TRBV28
J gene: TRBJ1-5
CDR3 protein: CASSPTSANQPQHF

D gene: .
V gene: TRBV11-1
J gene: TRBJ2-3
CDR3 protein: CASTVVGITDTQYF

D gene: TRBD1
V gene: TRBV28
J gene: TRBJ1-2
CDR3 protein: CAIAGGVHYGYTF

D gene: .
V gene: TRBV16
J gene: TRBJ1-4
CDR3 protein: CASSQRIPNEKLFF

D gene: TRBD1
V gene: TRBV6-2/TRBV6-3
J gene: TRBJ1-5
CDR3 protein: CASSSYRGQHF

D gene: .
V gene: TRBV7-2
J gene: TRBJ1-4
CDR3 protein: CASSSGQIDNEKLFF

D gene: TRBD2
V gene: TRBV5-1
J gene: TRBJ2-3
CDR3 protein: CASSPAASGSTDTQYF

D gene: .
V gene: TRBV5-1
J gene: TRBJ2-5
CDR3 protein: CASSPGTAGAETQYF

D gene: .
V gene: TRBV7-8
J gene: TRBJ1-5
CDR3 protein: CASSRNREQPQHF

D gene: TRBD1
V gene: TRBV28
J gene: TRBJ1-3
CDR3 protein: CASSSTGVGNTIYF

D gene: .
V gene: TRBV5-1
J gene: TRBJ1-1
CDR3 protein: CASSLGGDMNTEAFF

D gene: .
V gene: TRBV5-1
J gene: TRBJ2-3
CDR3 protein: CASSTLAYGADTQYF

D gene: .
V gene: TRBV6-2/TRBV6-3
J gene: TRBJ1-1
CDR3 protein: CASSPGLYMDTEAFF

D gene: .
V gene: TRBV7-9
J gene: TRBJ1-2
CDR3 protein: CASSSPNSGPYSYGYTF

D gene: TRBD1
V gene: TRBV27
J gene: TRBJ2-4
CDR3 protein: CASPGQGRAKNIQYF

D gene: .
V gene: TRBV3-1/TRBV3-2
J gene: TRBJ2-3
CDR3 protein: CASSQGSGGGRYF

D gene: .
V gene: TRBV10-3
J gene: TRBJ2-3
CDR3 protein: CAISKGGRQNTDTQYF

D gene: .
V gene: TRBV18
J gene: TRBJ2-4
CDR3 protein: CASSPAGGLAKNIQYF

D gene: .
V gene: TRBV15
J gene: TRBJ2-3
CDR3 protein: CATSRDRLQSSTDTQYF

D gene: .
V gene: TRBV9
J gene: TRBJ2-5
CDR3 protein: CASSLDPVQETQYF

D gene: .
V gene: TRBV5-6
J gene: TRBJ2-1
CDR3 protein: CASSFSAEQFF

D gene: .
V gene: TRBV5-5
J gene: TRBJ1-2
CDR3 protein: CASSHNRDGYTF

D gene: .
V gene: TRBV28
J gene: TRBJ1-6
CDR3 protein: CASSLSGYNSPLHF

D gene: TRBD1
V gene: TRBV18
J gene: TRBJ2-1
CDR3 protein: CASSPDRYYNEQFF

D gene: .
V gene: TRBV5-4
J gene: TRBJ1-4
CDR3 protein: CASSLDRNEKLFF

D gene: .
V gene: TRBV5-1
J gene: TRBJ1-1
CDR3 protein: CASSLERPRVWGNTEAFF

D gene: .
V gene: TRBV13
J gene: TRBJ2-7
CDR3 protein: CASSLAGFEQYF

D gene: .
V gene: TRBV18
J gene: TRBJ1-2
CDR3 protein: CASSPLTDNYGYTF

D gene: TRBD1
V gene: TRBV27
J gene: TRBJ1-6
CDR3 protein: CASRWDRGNSPLHF

D gene: TRBD2
V gene: TRBV11-3
J gene: TRBJ2-5
CDR3 protein: CASSPGTTKETQYF

D gene: TRBD1
V gene: TRBV27
J gene: TRBJ1-5
CDR3 protein: CASSWTGGSNQPQHF

D gene: TRBD1
V gene: TRBV5-1
J gene: TRBJ1-1
CDR3 protein: CASSLGGRGRRNTEAFF

D gene: .
V gene: TRBV27
J gene: TRBJ2-1
CDR3 protein: CASSLQGRNNEQFF